Included here is one T cell receptor beta chain sequence, with context. The sample comes from a study of blood T cell repertoires in COVID-19. Across the study: Specimens from acute and convalescent COVID-19 originated in the United States, Italy and Spain. PBMCs, B-cell-depleted T cells, or T cells were the source of the cDNA or gDNA that made up the material.

In the study's own analysis: Reference gene primer amplification in the assay estimated nucleated cell counts. TCRdb keeps only in-frame clones here, not all; method: immunoSEQ multiplex PCR. V, J and clone size reflect that table, while D and trimming were determined from the DNA. Counted here are approximately 70,000 clones, over 65% occurring once; the ten biggest clones make up around 0.91%. Germline CDR1 SGHVS, CDR2 FNYEAQ. The junction had 4 bases not matched to a gene; V was cut back by 1 base and J by 8 bases. This CDR3 is built from 15 residues. V and J are TRBV7-6 and TRBJ2-1; 11 bases line up with TRBD2. Sequencing was carried out using peripheral blood. This TCR came from a woman aged 70-85 years with acute or convalescent COVID-19. CDR3 bases: TGTGCCAGCAGCTTAGATCTAGCGGGGGGATATGAGCAGTTCTTC. Encoded protein: CASSLDLAGGYEQFF.